This entry lists 14 T cell receptor beta chains sequenced from one sample in a study of blood T cell repertoires in COVID-19. Generated by immunoSEQ multiplex PCR, the TCRdb table keeps only in-frame clones and is missing some. Of roughly 360,000 clones listed, 80% to 85% are singletons. Sequenced: PBMCs or T cells enriched from blood (not recorded which). The receptors come from a woman in her fifties or sixties who had recovered from COVID-19.

This chain's CDR3 is CASSQTGVNYGYTF. The CDR3 bases are TGTGCCAGCAGTCAGACAGGAGTCAACTATGGCTACACCTTC. The chain couples TRBV6-2 or TRBV6-3 to TRBJ1-2; D is possibly TRBD1 (6 bases). V was pared by 5 bases and J by 2 bases, with 12 bases between. The CDR3 is 14 amino acids. The germline V gene has CDR1 MNHEY and CDR2 SVGEGT.

This clone was found once. This chain connects TRBV9 to TRBJ1-4; 10 positions match TRBD1. This CDR3 spans 15 amino acids. Germline V gives CDR1 SGDLS, CDR2 YYNGEE. Trimming removed 3 bases from V and 5 bases from J; junction bases left unmatched: 4. CDR3 DNA: TGTGCCAGCAGCGATTCGGGACAGGGGAATGAAAAACTGTTTTTT. Its protein product is CASSDSGQGNEKLFF.

The CDR3 sequence is CASSLLTGGPDTQYF. Written as DNA, the CDR3 is TGTGCCAGCAGCCTCCTGACAGGGGGGCCAGATACGCAGTATTTT. The J gene is TRBJ2-3, the V gene TRBV9; 9 bases align to TRBD1. Germline V gives CDR1 SGDLS, CDR2 YYNGEE. The V gene end was trimmed by 4 bases and the J gene end by 4 bases; junction bases not matched to a gene: 7. The CDR3 totals 15 residues.

V usage is TRBV30 and J usage is TRBJ1-2; D is possibly TRBD1 (5 bases). V lost 0 bases and J 4 bases, leaving 18 bases between the germline ends. Germline loops: CDR1 GTSNPN, CDR2 SVGIG (reference sequence). The CDR3 totals 16 residues. The CDR3 DNA follows: TGTGCCTGGAGTGTACCCGTGAGGCTCGGGGGCTATGGCTACACCTTC. Translation: CAWSVPVRLGGYGYTF.

The chain recombines TRBV21-1 with TRBJ2-3; the listed D gene, TRBD2, was not tested against the DNA. TRBV21-1 is marked as a pseudogene. CDR3 length: 17 residues. CDR3 in DNA: TGTGCCAGCAGCAAAGGTTGGACTAGCGGGACCACAGATACGCAGTATTTT. It yields the protein CASSKGWTSGTTDTQYF.

The chain links TRBV20-1 to TRBJ2-5; TRBD2 matches 10 bases. V lost 6 bases, J lost 5 bases, and 0 bases stayed unmatched. CDR3 length equals 11 residues. CDR1 and CDR2 (germline): DFQATT, SNEGSKA (reference sequence). The CDR3 sequence is CSAAGGETQYF. DNA of the CDR3: TGCAGTGCAGCGGGGGGGGAGACCCAGTACTTC.

This chain's CDR3 is CASSDRVRAGRHSYEQYF. CDR3 sequence (DNA): TGTGCCAGCAGTGATAGGGTCCGAGCGGGTCGTCACTCCTACGAGCAGTACTTC. V usage is TRBV2 and J usage is TRBJ2-7; tentatively, D is TRBD2 (6 bases). This CDR3 has 18 residues. The V and J ends lost 3 bases and 0 bases respectively, with 21 bases between them. Germline lookup yields CDR1 SNHLY and CDR2 FYNNEI.

This clone was detected a few times. CDR3 nucleotides: TGTGCCAGCAGCCCCCATAGCGGGGGTTCCTACGAGCAGTACTTC. Its translation is CASSPHSGGSYEQYF. The chain couples TRBV5-6 to TRBJ2-7, with TRBD2 identical over 9 bases. The V gene end was trimmed by 4 bases and the J gene end by 1 base; junction bases not matched to a gene: 6. Looked up from germline, CDR1 is SGHDT and CDR2 is YYEEEE. The CDR3 extends over 15 amino acids.

In DNA form, the CDR3 reads TGCAGTGGCCTCAGCGACTATGGCTACACCTTC. This translates into CSGLSDYGYTF. The chain carries TRBV20-1 and TRBJ1-2, with unresolved D. With 7 bases removed from V and 3 bases from J, the gap between germline ends came to 9 bases. Germline lookup yields CDR1 DFQATT and CDR2 SNEGSKA (reference sequence). This CDR3 has 11 amino acids.

This sequence joins TRBV5-6 and TRBJ1-2; 7 nucleotides line up with TRBD1. J was trimmed by 0 bases and V by 4 bases; bases with no gene match: 9. Germline CDR1 is SGHDT and CDR2 is YYEEEE. The CDR3 is 16 residues long. CDR3 sequence reads: CASSLSGTAANYGYTF. The DNA for the CDR3 is TGTGCCAGCAGCCTTTCCGGGACAGCAGCTAACTATGGCTACACCTTC.

V usage is TRBV3-1 (or the pseudogene TRBV3-2) and J usage is TRBJ2-2, with 7 bases matching TRBD1. CDR1 LGHDT and CDR2 YNNKEL come from the germline V gene (reference sequence). This CDR3 is 14 amino acids long. Trimming cost V 1 base and J 6 bases; bases outside gene matches: 2. CDR3 nucleotide sequence: TGTGCCAGCAGCCAAGCGAGGGGGCCCGGGGAGCTGTTTTTT. Protein sequence: CASSQARGPGELFF.

The chain links TRBV4-2 to TRBJ2-3, with D perhaps TRBD2 (5 bases). V lost 1 base, J lost 4 bases, and 9 bases lay in between. CDR3 size: 14 residues. Germline-derived CDR1 and CDR2 are LGHNA and YNFKEQ. The CDR3 DNA reads as TGTGCCAGCAGCCAAGGAGGCGGGCCAGATACGCAGTATTTT. This translates into CASSQGGGPDTQYF.

The rearrangement links TRBV14 to TRBJ2-7; 7 bases are a match to TRBD2. J gave up 0 bases and V 0 bases, and 5 bases lay outside the gene matches. Germline CDR1 reads SGHDN; CDR2 reads FVKESK. This CDR3 has 16 residues. DNA of the CDR3: TGTGCCAGCAGCCAAGAGTCGCGCGGGAGCTCCTACGAGCAGTACTTC. Protein: CASSQESRGSSYEQYF.

V usage is TRBV6-5 and J usage is TRBJ1-2; 8 bases are shared with TRBD1. The CDR3 length is 16 residues. V dropped 4 bases and J dropped 7; count of bases not matched to a gene: 14. The germline gives CDR1 MNHEY, CDR2 SVGAGI. CDR3 in DNA: TGTGCCAGCAGTTCGTCACAGGGGGGGATAATAGGTGGCTACACCTTC. Translating it yields CASSSSQGGIIGGYTF.